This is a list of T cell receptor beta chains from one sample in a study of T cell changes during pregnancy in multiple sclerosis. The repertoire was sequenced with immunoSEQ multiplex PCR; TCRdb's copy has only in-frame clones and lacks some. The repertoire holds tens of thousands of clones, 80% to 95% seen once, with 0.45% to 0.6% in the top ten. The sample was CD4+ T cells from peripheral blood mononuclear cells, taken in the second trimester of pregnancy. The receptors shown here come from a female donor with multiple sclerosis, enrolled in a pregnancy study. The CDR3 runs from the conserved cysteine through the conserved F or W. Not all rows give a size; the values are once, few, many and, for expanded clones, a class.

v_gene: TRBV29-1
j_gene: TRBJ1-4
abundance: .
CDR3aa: CSVAGDPNEKLFF

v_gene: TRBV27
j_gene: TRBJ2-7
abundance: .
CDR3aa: CASSITGTPSYEQYF

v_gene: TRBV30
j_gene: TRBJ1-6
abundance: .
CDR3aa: CAGTGHKLSSYNSPLHF

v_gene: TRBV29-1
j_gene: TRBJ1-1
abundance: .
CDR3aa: CSVAGLLNTEAFF

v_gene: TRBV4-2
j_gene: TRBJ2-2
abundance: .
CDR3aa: CASTVRRASGLNTGELFF

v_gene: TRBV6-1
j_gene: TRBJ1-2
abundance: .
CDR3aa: CASSEQGRGYTF

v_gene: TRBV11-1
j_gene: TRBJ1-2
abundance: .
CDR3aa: CASSLGPGKANYGYTF

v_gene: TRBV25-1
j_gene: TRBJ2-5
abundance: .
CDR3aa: CASGFGGPGTQYF

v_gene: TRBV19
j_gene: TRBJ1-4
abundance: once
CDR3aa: CASSIFATNEKLFF

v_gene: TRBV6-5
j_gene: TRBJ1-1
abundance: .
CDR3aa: CASSSKADSEAFF

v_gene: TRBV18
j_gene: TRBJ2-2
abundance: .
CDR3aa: CASSPDQVRNTGELFF

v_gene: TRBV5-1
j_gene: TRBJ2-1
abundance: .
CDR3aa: CASSLLGQGAGEQFF

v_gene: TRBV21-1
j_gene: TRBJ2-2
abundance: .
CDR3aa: CASSKGVGIRRGGRNTGELFF

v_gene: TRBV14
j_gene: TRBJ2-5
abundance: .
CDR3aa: CASSQERGDTQYF

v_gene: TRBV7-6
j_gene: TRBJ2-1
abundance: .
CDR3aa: CASSLGGGLYNEQFF

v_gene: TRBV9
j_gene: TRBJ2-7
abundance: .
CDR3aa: CASSVGTSGYEQYF

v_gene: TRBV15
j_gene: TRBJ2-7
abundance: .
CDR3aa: CATSREGAQRYEQYF

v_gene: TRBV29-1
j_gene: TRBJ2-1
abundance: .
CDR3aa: CSGTQEVNEQFF

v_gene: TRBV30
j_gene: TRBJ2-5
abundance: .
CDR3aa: CAWSELRTEETQYF

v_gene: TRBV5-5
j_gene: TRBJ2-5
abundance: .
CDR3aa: CASSLRGETQYF

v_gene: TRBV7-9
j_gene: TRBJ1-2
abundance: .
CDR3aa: CASSLLTGRNYGYTF

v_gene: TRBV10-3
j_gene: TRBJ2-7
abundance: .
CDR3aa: CAISPSSGGSSYEQYF

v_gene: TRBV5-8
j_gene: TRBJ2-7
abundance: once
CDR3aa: CASSLGLRGQGSEQYF

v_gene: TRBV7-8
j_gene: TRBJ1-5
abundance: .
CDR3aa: CASSSRQGDQPQHF

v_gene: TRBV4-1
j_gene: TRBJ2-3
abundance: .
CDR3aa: CASSFGLAGGSTDTQYF

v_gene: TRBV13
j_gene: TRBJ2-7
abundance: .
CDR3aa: CASSSAGVYEQYF

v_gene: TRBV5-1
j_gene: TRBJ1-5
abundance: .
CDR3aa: CASSIQGGDQPQHF

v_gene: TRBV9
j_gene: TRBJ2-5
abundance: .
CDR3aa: CASPSAGQETQYF

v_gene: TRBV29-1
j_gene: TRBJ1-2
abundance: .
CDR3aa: CSAGELTGEFSGYTF

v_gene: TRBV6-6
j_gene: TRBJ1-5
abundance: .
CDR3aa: CASSHMGQGFDQPQHF

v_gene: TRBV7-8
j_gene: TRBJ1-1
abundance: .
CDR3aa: CASSLVAGNTEAFF

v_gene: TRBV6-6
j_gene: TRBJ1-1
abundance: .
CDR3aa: CASSQTGGTTEAFF

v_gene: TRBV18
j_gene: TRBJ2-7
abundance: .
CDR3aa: CASSVDRTTYEQYF

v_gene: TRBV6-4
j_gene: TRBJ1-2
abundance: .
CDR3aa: CASSFSGGAGYGYTF

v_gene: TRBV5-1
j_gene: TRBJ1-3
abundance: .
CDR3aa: CASSLGQGNTIYF

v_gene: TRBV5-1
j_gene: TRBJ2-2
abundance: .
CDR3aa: CASSRSGRPDTGELFF

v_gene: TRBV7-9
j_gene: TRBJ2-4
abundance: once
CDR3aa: CASSEGGGGKNIQYF

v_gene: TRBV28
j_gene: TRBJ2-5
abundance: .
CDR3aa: CASRPGSQETQYF

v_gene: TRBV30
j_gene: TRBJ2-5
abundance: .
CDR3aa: CACERLRETQYF

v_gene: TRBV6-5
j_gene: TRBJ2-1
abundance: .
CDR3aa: CASSYSSLAGGKFF

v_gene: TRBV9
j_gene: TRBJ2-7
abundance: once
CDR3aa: CASSVHSIRQGRKYSYEQYF

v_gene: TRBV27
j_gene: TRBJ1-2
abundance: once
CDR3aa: CASSPGTKANYGYTF

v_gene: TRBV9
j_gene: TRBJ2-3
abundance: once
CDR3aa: CASSSALAGDGKDTQYF

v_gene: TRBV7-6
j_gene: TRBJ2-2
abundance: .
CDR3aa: CASTLRGGNTGELFF

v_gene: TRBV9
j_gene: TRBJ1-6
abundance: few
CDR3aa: CASSVAGQGSPLHF

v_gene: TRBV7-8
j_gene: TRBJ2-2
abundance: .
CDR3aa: CASSLVRTGGTGELFF